This entry concerns a single T cell receptor (beta chain). Its antigen is still unknown. TCR beta CDR3 regions were amplified from RNA. HTBI primers were used for first-round RT-PCR of the TCR CDR3. TCRdb reprocessed the multiplex PCR reads via MiXCR and lists one record per CDR3 protein. The data hold around 500,000 distinct CDR3 sequences, with around an eighth observed a single time. This sample is part of a study of T cells in Graves' hyperthyroidism and ophthalmopathy. In the study overall: Peripheral blood was collected at initial diagnosis, before any treatment.

Germline V CDR1 and CDR2: SGHAT, FQNNGV. This CDR3 has 14 residues. The V gene lost 5 bases and the J gene lost 3 bases, with 14 bases spanning the gap. Whole-study results and caveats: Stable hyperthyroidism and ophthalmopathy were separated using 13 V-J signatures.

Over 18 months, lack of ophthalmopathy progression marked Graves' hyperthyroidism as stable. Uncontrolled infection, other autoimmune disease, pregnancy or lactation led to exclusion. The clonotype originates from a woman aged 18-29 years with Graves' hyperthyroidism. Sample: blood. The chain combines TRBV11-2 with TRBJ2-7; D remains unclear. The CDR3 DNA reads TGTGCCAGCAGCCCCGTGGGGTCGCTCTACGAGCAGTACGTC. Its protein product is CASSPVGSLYEQYV.